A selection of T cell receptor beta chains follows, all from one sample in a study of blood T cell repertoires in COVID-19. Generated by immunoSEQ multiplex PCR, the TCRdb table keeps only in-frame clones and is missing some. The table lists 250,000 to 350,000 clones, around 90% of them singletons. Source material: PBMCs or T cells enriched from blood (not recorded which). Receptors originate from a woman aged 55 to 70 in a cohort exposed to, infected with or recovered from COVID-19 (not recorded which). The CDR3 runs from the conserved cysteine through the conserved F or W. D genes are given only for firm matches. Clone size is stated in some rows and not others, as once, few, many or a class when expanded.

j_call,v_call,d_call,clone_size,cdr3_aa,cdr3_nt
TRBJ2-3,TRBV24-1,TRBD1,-,CATTQTGSTDTQYF,TGTGCCACCACCCAGACAGGGAGCACAGATACGCAGTATTTT
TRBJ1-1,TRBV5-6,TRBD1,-,CASSLTGVNTEAFF,TGTGCCAGCAGCTTGACAGGGGTGAACACTGAAGCTTTCTTT
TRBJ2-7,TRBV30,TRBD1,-,CAWQTGGSIHEQYF,TGTGCCTGGCAAACAGGGGGCTCTATCCACGAGCAGTACTTC
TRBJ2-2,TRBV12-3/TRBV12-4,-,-,CASSLAPSDPFF,TGTGCCAGCAGTTTAGCGCCTTCAGATCCGTTTTTT
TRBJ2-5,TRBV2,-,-,CASTRTEQETQYF,TGTGCCAGCACCAGGACTGAACAAGAGACCCAGTACTTC
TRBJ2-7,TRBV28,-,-,CASSLPTTGYYEQYF,TGTGCCAGCAGCCTACCCACAACAGGCTACTACGAGCAGTACTTC
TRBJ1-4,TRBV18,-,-,CASSPQWGTDYNEKLFF,TGTGCCAGCTCACCACAGTGGGGGACGGACTATAATGAAAAACTGTTTTTT
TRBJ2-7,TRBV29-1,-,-,CSAEGVNGYEQYF,TGCAGCGCCGAGGGGGTCAACGGCTACGAGCAGTACTTC
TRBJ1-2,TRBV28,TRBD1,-,CASNNRGLGSLGYTF,TGTGCCAGCAATAACAGGGGGCTTGGGTCTCTCGGCTACACCTTC
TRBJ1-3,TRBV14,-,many,CASSPLTSRGIYF,TGTGCCAGCAGCCCCCTAACGTCAAGGGGCATATATTTT
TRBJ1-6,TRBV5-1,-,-,CASSLEPSDNSPLHF,TGCGCCAGCAGCTTGGAACCGTCGGATAATTCACCCCTCCACTTT
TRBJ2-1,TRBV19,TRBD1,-,CASNRQGANEQFF,TGTGCCAGTAACCGACAGGGGGCCAATGAGCAGTTCTTC
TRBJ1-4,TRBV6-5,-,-,CASSHTRNEKLFF,TGTGCCAGCAGCCACACCCGTAATGAAAAACTGTTTTTT
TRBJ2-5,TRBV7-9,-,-,CASSHGETQYF,TGTGCCAGCAGCCACGGAGAGACCCAGTACTTC
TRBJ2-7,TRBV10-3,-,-,CAISALADSYEQYF,TGTGCCATCAGTGCACTAGCCGACTCCTACGAGCAGTACTTC
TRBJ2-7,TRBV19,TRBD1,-,CASSSGQGVGYEQYF,TGTGCCAGTAGTTCAGGACAGGGCGTCGGTTACGAGCAGTACTTC
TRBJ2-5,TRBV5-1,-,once,CASSFTQTNDQETQYF,TGCGCCAGCAGCTTTACACAAACCAACGACCAAGAGACCCAGTACTTC
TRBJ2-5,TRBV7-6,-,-,CASSYIQGEIETQYF,TGTGCCAGCAGCTATATACAGGGCGAAATAGAGACCCAGTACTTC
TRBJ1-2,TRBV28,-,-,CASSFLGHPYGYTF,TGTGCCAGCAGTTTCCTGGGACACCCCTATGGCTACACCTTC
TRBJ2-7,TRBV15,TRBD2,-,CATSNAAGGREQYF,TGTGCCACCAGCAATGCAGCGGGAGGACGGGAGCAGTACTTC
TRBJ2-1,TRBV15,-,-,CATSRATAAYNEQFF,TGTGCCACCAGCAGAGCGACAGCCGCCTACAATGAGCAGTTCTTC
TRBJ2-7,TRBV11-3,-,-,CASSFRHLGEQYF,TGTGCCAGCAGCTTCCGCCATCTCGGGGAGCAGTACTTC
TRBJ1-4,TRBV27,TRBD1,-,CASRPDRGRREKLFF,TGTGCCAGCAGGCCGGACAGGGGGCGGCGGGAAAAACTGTTTTTT
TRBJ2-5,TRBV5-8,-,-,CASSFVGAGPGETQYF,TGTGCCAGCAGCTTTGTTGGGGCAGGGCCTGGAGAGACCCAGTACTTC
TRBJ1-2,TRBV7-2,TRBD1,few,CASSPPRAGGLVGYTF,TGTGCCAGCAGCCCCCCGAGAGCAGGGGGCTTAGTTGGCTACACCTTC
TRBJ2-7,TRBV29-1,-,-,CSVYDRTYEQYF,TGCAGCGTATATGACAGGACCTACGAGCAGTACTTC
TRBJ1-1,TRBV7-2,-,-,CASSLAAGAGMNTEAFF,TGTGCCAGCAGCTTAGCGGCAGGGGCCGGGATGAACACTGAAGCTTTCTTT
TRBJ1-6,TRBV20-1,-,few,CSASQGFNSPLHF,TGCAGTGCTAGTCAGGGGTTTAATTCACCCCTCCACTTT
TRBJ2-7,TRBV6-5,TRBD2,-,CASSSGGSYEQYF,TGTGCCAGCAGTAGCGGGGGCTCCTACGAGCAGTACTTC
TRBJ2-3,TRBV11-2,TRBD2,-,CASSLIGTVAGTTDTQYF,TGTGCCAGCAGCTTAATAGGAACCGTAGCGGGAACCACAGATACGCAGTATTTT
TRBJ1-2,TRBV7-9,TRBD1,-,CASSFPGTGADGYTF,TGTGCCAGCAGCTTTCCAGGGACAGGGGCAGATGGCTACACCTTC
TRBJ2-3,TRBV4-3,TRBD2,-,CASSQDRLAGNTDTQYF,TGCGCCAGCAGCCAAGATCGACTAGCGGGTAACACAGATACGCAGTATTTT
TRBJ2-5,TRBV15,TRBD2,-,CATSDRLAQSYQETQYF,TGTGCCACCAGCGATAGACTAGCGCAGTCGTACCAAGAGACCCAGTACTTC
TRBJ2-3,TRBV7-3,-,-,CASSPGTGGGTDTQYF,TGTGCCAGCAGCCCAGGGACGGGGGGCGGCACAGATACGCAGTATTTT
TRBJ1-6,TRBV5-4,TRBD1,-,CASSLGGDSPLHF,TGTGCCAGCAGCTTAGGGGGCGATTCACCCCTCCACTTT
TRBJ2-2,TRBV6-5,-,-,CASSYLGRANTGELFF,TGTGCCAGCAGTTACTTGGGCAGGGCGAACACCGGGGAGCTGTTTTTT